This T cell receptor beta chain was sequenced during a study of cytomegalovirus exposure and HLA in healthy donors. Study-level results: TCR beta chains numbering roughly 150 were designated cytomegalovirus-associated.

Sequencing used immunoSEQ multiplex PCR; TCRdb keeps in-frame clones, though not all of them. The table has over 200,000 clones, around 90% seen once. The count of this clone is one. Its specificity is not known. This receptor was taken from a woman under 30 in good health and CMV-seronegative. Sequencing used PBMCs.

The CDR3 protein is CASSRKTSGGDRTQYF. The CDR3, as DNA: TGTGCCAGCAGCCGCAAGACTAGCGGGGGGGACAGGACGCAGTATTTT. The V and J genes are TRBV14 and TRBJ2-3, with TRBD2 identical over 14 bases. CDR1 is SGHDN, CDR2 FVKESK, per germline. The CDR3 totals 16 residues. V trimming: 4 bases; J trimming: 9 bases; junction bases outside the gene matches: 9.